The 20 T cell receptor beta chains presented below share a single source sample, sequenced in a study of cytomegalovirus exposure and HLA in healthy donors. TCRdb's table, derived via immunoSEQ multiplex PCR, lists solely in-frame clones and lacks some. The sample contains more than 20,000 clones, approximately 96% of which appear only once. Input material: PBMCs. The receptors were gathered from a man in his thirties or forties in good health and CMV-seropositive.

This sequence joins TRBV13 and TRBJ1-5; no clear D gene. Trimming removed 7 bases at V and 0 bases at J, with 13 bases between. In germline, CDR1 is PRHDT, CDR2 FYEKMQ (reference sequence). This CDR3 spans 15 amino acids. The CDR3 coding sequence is TGTGCCAGCACCGAGGGAGGGATTAGCAATCAGCCCCAGCATTTT. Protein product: CASTEGGISNQPQHF.

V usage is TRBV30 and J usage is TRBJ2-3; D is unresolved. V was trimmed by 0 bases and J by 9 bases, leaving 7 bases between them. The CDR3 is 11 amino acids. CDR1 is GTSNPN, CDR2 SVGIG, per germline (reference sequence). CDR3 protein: CAWSVAKTQYF. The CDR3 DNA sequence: TGTGCCTGGAGTGTGGCCAAGACGCAGTATTTT. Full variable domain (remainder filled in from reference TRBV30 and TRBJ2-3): SQTIHQWPATLVQPVGSPLSLECTVEGTSNPNLYWYRQAAGRGLQLLFYSVGIGQISSEVPQNLSASRPQDRQFILSSKKLLLSDSGFYLCAWSVAKTQYFGPGTRLTVL.

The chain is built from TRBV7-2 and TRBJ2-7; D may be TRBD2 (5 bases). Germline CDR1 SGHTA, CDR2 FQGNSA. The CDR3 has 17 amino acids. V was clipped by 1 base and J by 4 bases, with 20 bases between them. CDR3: CASSLVSGGGSWYEQYF. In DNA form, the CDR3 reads TGTGCCAGCAGCTTAGTTAGTGGCGGAGGCTCGTGGTACGAGCAGTACTTC.

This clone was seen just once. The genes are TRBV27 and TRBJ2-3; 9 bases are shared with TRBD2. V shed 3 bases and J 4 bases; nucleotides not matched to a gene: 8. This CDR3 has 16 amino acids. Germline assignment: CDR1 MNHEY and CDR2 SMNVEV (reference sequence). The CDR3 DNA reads TGTGCCAGCAGTTTTTCCGGGCGGGAGGGCTCAGATACGCAGTATTTT. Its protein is CASSFSGREGSDTQYF.

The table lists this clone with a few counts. The CDR3 nucleotides are TGTGCCAGCAACGGACACTATAGCAATCAGCCCCAGCATTTT. Amino acids: CASNGHYSNQPQHF. The J gene is TRBJ1-5, the V gene TRBV6-1, with D tentatively TRBD1 (5 bases). Germline V gene data show CDR1 as MNHNS and CDR2 as SASEGT. The CDR3 runs to 14 residues. Trimming pared 7 bases from V and 0 bases from J, leaving 10 bases between.

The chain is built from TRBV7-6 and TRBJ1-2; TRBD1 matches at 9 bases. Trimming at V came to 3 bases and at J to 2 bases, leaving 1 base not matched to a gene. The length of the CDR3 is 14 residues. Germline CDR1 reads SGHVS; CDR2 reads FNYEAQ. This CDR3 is CASSLGTGNYGYTF. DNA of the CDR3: TGTGCCAGCAGCTTGGGGACAGGGAACTATGGCTACACCTTC.

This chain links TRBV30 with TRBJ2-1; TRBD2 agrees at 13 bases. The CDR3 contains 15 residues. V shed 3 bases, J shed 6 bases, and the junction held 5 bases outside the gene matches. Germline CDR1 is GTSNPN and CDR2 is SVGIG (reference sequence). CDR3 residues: CAWSQLAGGLNEQFF. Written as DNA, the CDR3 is TGTGCCTGGAGCCAACTAGCGGGAGGGCTCAATGAGCAGTTCTTC.

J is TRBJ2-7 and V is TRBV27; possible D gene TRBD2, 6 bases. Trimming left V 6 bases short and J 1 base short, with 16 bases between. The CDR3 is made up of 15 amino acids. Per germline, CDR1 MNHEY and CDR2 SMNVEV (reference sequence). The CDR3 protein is CASRVGGTKSYEQYF. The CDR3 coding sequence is TGTGCCAGCAGGGTCGGCGGGACGAAGTCCTACGAGCAGTACTTC.

CDR3 bases: TGTGCCAGCAGCCAAGATCACGTAAGCGCGGACTCCTACGAGCAGTACTTC. Translation gives CASSQDHVSADSYEQYF. V gene TRBV4-2 combines with J gene TRBJ2-7; D is unclear. This CDR3 comprises 17 residues. The ends were cut back, 0 bases at V and 0 bases at J, with 15 bases in the middle. CDR1 LGHNA and CDR2 YNFKEQ come from the germline V gene.

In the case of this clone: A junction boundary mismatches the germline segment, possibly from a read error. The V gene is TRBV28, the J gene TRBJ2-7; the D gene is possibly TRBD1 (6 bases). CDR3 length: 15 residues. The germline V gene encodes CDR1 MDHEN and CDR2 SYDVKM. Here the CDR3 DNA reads TGTGCCAGCAGTCTATGGGAGACAGGTTTGTACGAGCAGTACTTC. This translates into CASSLWETGLYEQYF.

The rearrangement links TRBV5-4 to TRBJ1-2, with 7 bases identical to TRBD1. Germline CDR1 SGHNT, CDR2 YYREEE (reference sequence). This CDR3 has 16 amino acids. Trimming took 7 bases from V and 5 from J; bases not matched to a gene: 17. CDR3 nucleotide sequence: TGTGCCAGCGGATCTACGACAGGGAGGTTTAGGTATGGCTACACCTTC. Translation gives CASGSTTGRFRYGYTF. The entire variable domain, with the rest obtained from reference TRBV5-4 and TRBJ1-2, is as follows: ETGVTQSPTHLIKTRGQQVTLRCSSQSGHNTVSWYQQALGQGPQFIFQYYREEENGRGNFPPRFSGLQFPNYSSELNVNALELDDSALYLCASGSTTGRFRYGYTFGSGTRLTVV.

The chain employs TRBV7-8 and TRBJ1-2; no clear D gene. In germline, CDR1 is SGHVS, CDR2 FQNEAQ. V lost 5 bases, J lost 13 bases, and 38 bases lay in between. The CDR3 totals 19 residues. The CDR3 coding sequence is TGTGCCAGCAGCCGCCCCGTGGGAGGGAACCTTTTAACTATGGCTACGGGCACCTTC. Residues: CASSRPVGGNLLTMATGTF.

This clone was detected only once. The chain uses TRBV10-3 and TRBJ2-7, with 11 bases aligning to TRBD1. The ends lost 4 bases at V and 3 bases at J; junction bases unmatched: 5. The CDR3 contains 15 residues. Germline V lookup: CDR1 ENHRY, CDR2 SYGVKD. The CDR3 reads CAISAPGTGGYEQYF. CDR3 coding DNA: TGTGCCATCAGTGCCCCCGGGACAGGGGGCTACGAGCAGTACTTC.

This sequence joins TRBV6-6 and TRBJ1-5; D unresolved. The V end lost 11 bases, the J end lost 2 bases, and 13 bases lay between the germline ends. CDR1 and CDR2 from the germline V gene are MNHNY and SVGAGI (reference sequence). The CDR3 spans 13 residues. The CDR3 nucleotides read TGTGCCGGACGGCCCGGGGGCAATCAGCCCCAGCATTTT. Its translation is CAGRPGGNQPQHF.

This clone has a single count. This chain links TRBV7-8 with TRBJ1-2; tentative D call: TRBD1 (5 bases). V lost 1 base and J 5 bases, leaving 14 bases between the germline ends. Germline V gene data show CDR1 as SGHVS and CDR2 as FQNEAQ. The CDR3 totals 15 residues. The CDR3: CASSLVQGVWYGYTF. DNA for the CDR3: TGTGCCAGCAGCTTAGTGCAGGGCGTTTGGTATGGCTACACCTTC.

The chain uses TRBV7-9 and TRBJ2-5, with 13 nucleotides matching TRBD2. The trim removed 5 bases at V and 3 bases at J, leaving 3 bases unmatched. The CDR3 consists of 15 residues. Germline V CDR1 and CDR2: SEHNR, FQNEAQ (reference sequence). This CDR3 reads CASSPGTSGKETQYF. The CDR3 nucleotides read TGTGCCAGCAGCCCCGGGACTAGCGGGAAAGAGACCCAGTACTTC.

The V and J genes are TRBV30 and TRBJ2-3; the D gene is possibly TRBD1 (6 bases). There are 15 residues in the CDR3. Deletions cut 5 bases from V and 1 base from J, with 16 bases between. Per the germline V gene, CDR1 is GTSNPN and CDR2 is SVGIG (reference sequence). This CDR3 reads CAWDVQGPRTDTQYF. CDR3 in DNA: TGTGCCTGGGACGTACAGGGACCTCGCACAGATACGCAGTATTTT.

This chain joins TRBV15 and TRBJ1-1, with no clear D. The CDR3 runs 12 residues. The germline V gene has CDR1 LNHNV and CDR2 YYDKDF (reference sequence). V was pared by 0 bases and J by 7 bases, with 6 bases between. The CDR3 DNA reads TGTGCCACCAGCAGAGATGAGAATGAAGCTTTCTTT. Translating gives CATSRDENEAFF.

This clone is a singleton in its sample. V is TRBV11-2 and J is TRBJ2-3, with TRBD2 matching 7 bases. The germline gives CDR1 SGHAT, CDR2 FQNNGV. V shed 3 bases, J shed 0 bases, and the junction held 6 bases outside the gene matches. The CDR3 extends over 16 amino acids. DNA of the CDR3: TGTGCCAGCAGCTTTGACCTAGCGGCTAGCACAGATACGCAGTATTTT. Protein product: CASSFDLAASTDTQYF.

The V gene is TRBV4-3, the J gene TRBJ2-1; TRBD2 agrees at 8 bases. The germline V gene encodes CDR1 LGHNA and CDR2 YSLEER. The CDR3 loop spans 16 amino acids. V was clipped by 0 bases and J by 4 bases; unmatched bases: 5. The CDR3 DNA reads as TGCGCCAGCAGCCAAGATGGGCTAGCGGGTTACAATGAGCAGTTCTTC. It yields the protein CASSQDGLAGYNEQFF.